Listed below are T cell receptor beta chains from one sample, sequenced in a study of blood T cell repertoires in COVID-19. Assay used: immunoSEQ multiplex PCR; TCRdb lists only in-frame clones, some missing. The data hold roughly 170,000 clones, with 70% to 80% observed a single time. What was sequenced was PBMCs or T cells enriched from blood (not recorded which). The receptor source for this set is a woman between 45 and 60 years old who had recovered from COVID-19. The CDR3 runs from the conserved cysteine through the conserved F or W. Each record gives: D gene, V gene, J gene, clone size, CDR3 protein, CDR3 DNA. D genes are given only for firm matches. The listing skips clone size in some rows; elsewhere it reads once, few, many or a size class.

>NA|TRBV5-6|TRBJ1-5|NA
CASTRRGGNQPQHF
TGTGCCAGCACCAGGCGGGGGGGAAATCAGCCCCAGCATTTT
>TRBD1|TRBV2|TRBJ1-2|NA
CASSKTGGDLYGYTF
TGTGCCAGCAGTAAGACAGGGGGCGACCTCTATGGCTACACCTTC
>NA|TRBV3-1/TRBV3-2|TRBJ1-1|NA
CASSRGGSEAFF
TGTGCCAGCAGCCGGGGGGGTTCTGAAGCTTTCTTT
>NA|TRBV5-4|TRBJ2-3|NA
CASSFSGSADTQYF
TGTGCCAGCAGCTTTAGTGGGAGCGCAGATACGCAGTATTTT
>TRBD2|TRBV7-2|TRBJ2-5|NA
CASRTSGQETQYF
TGTGCCAGCAGGACTAGCGGTCAAGAGACCCAGTACTTC
>TRBD2|TRBV6-2/TRBV6-3|TRBJ2-7|NA
CASSYSGTRYEQYF
TGTGCCAGCAGTTACTCTGGGACTAGGTACGAGCAGTACTTC
>NA|TRBV5-1|TRBJ2-5|NA
CASRTNPGSETQYF
TGCGCCAGCAGAACGAATCCCGGGTCCGAGACCCAGTACTTC
>NA|TRBV10-3|TRBJ2-1|NA
CAISNVGRAIYNEQFF
TGTGCCATCAGTAACGTAGGCAGGGCTATCTACAATGAGCAGTTCTTC
>NA|TRBV10-3|TRBJ1-1|NA
CAISESWGRGTEAFF
TGTGCCATCAGTGAGTCATGGGGTAGGGGGACTGAAGCTTTCTTT
>TRBD2|TRBV13|TRBJ2-2|NA
CASSFAGWTSGPPANTGELFF
TGTGCCAGCAGCTTTGCGGGTTGGACTAGCGGACCGCCCGCGAACACCGGGGAGCTGTTTTTT
>TRBD1|TRBV25-1|TRBJ2-7|NA
CASSDRPGTGVTYEQYF
TGTGCCAGCAGTGATCGACCTGGGACAGGGGTCACCTACGAGCAGTACTTC
>NA|TRBV21-1|TRBJ1-3|NA
CASSIPPGQGARPGNTIYF
TGTGCCAGCAGCATACCCCCGGGACAGGGGGCTAGGCCGGGAAACACCATATATTTT
>TRBD2|TRBV28|TRBJ2-2|NA
CASSYPGTSDTGELFF
TGTGCCAGCAGTTATCCGGGGACTAGTGACACCGGGGAGCTGTTTTTT
>NA|TRBV28|TRBJ1-2|NA
CASTFRYGYTF
TGTGCCAGCACTTTTAGATATGGCTACACCTTC
>TRBD1|TRBV7-3|TRBJ2-5|NA
CASSATGYGETQYF
TGTGCCAGCAGCGCGACAGGGTACGGCGAGACCCAGTACTTC
>NA|TRBV19|TRBJ1-2|few
CASRNPRPNYGYTF
TGTGCCAGCCGAAACCCGAGGCCAAACTATGGCTACACCTTC
>NA|TRBV3-1/TRBV3-2|TRBJ1-3|few
CASSLQDSGNTIYF
TGTGCCAGTAGCCTACAGGATTCTGGAAACACCATATATTTT
>NA|TRBV28|TRBJ1-2|NA
CASSWQNYGYTF
TGTGCCAGCAGTTGGCAGAACTATGGCTACACCTTC
>NA|TRBV5-8|TRBJ2-1|few
CASSLEGGTYNEQFF
TGTGCCAGCAGCTTGGAGGGAGGCACCTACAATGAGCAGTTCTTC
>NA|TRBV2|TRBJ1-1|NA
CASSEAAGKAFF
TGTGCCAGCAGTGAAGCGGCAGGGAAAGCTTTCTTT
>TRBD1|TRBV28|TRBJ2-7|NA
CASSFPARTGTYEQYF
TGTGCCAGCAGTTTCCCCGCCCGGACAGGGACGTACGAGCAGTACTTC
>NA|TRBV3-1/TRBV3-2|TRBJ2-1|NA
CASSQATLGTVEQFF
TGTGCCAGCAGCCAAGCGACCCTTGGGACTGTTGAGCAGTTCTTC
>TRBD2|TRBV5-4|TRBJ2-2|NA
CASSLAASGRARTGELFF
TGTGCCAGCAGCTTGGCCGCTAGCGGGAGGGCCAGGACCGGGGAGCTGTTTTTT
>NA|TRBV29-1|TRBJ2-2|once
CSVLGSLNTGELFF
TGCAGCGTCCTCGGGAGTTTGAACACCGGGGAGCTGTTTTTT
>NA|TRBV27|TRBJ2-7|NA
CASSFREAYEQYF
TGTGCCAGCAGTTTCAGGGAAGCCTACGAGCAGTACTTC
>NA|TRBV7-9|TRBJ2-1|NA
CASSLALVFYNEQFF
TGTGCCAGCAGCTTAGCTCTAGTCTTCTACAATGAGCAGTTCTTC
>NA|TRBV10-1|TRBJ1-5|NA
CASSWGTQGRQPQHF
TGCGCCAGCAGCTGGGGGACACAGGGCCGACAGCCCCAGCATTTT
>NA|TRBV28|TRBJ2-4|NA
CATTGLVVDIQYF
TGTGCCACCACGGGACTGGTCGTGGACATTCAGTACTTC
>NA|TRBV9|TRBJ1-3|NA
CASSVAPVANSGNTIYF
TGTGCCAGCAGCGTAGCTCCAGTAGCAAACTCTGGAAACACCATATATTTT
>NA|TRBV28|TRBJ1-1|NA
CASSSGGRTENTEAFF
TGTGCCAGCAGTTCAGGTGGGAGAACAGAGAACACTGAAGCTTTCTTT
>NA|TRBV10-3|TRBJ2-6|NA
CAISSGQLSGANVLTF
TGTGCCATCAGTTCGGGACAACTCTCTGGGGCCAACGTCCTGACTTTC
>TRBD1|TRBV4-1|TRBJ2-1|NA
CASSLRDRGSINNEQFF
TGCGCCAGCAGCCTCCGGGACAGGGGAAGTATTAACAATGAGCAGTTCTTC
>TRBD1|TRBV28|TRBJ1-2|NA
CASRPPGQINYGYTF
TGTGCCAGCAGACCTCCGGGACAGATAAACTATGGCTACACCTTC
>NA|TRBV28|TRBJ2-7|NA
CASSPPAKREQYF
TGTGCCAGCAGTCCCCCTGCCAAGCGCGAGCAGTACTTC
>TRBD2|TRBV15|TRBJ2-5|once
CATSRELAGGAETQYF
TGTGCCACCAGCAGAGAACTAGCGGGAGGTGCAGAGACCCAGTACTTC
>NA|TRBV24-1|TRBJ2-1|NA
CATGEQGSSYNEQFF
TGTGCCACCGGCGAACAGGGAAGCTCCTACAATGAGCAGTTCTTC
>TRBD2|TRBV5-1|TRBJ2-7|NA
CASSSGTSGSREQYF
TGCGCCAGCAGCTCCGGGACTAGCGGGAGCCGCGAGCAGTACTTC
>TRBD1|TRBV5-6|TRBJ2-7|once
CASSLGTGNHEQYF
TGTGCCAGCAGCCTCGGGACAGGGAACCACGAGCAGTACTTC
>TRBD1|TRBV5-4|TRBJ1-2|NA
CASSLDREISGYTF
TGTGCCAGCAGCCTTGACAGGGAGATCTCTGGCTACACCTTC
>TRBD1|TRBV6-5|TRBJ2-7|NA
CASSYSPGQYTYEQYF
TGTGCCAGCAGTTACTCCCCGGGACAGTATACCTACGAGCAGTACTTC
>NA|TRBV21-1|TRBJ2-7|NA
CASSTRTGSYEQYF
TGTGCCAGCAGCACCCGGACTGGTTCCTACGAGCAGTACTTC
>TRBD2|TRBV6-5|TRBJ2-1|NA
CASRSVAGGYNEQFF
TGTGCCAGCAGATCCGTAGCGGGAGGCTACAATGAGCAGTTCTTC
>TRBD1|TRBV28|TRBJ1-5|NA
CASSYRGRQPQHF
TGTGCCAGCAGTTACAGGGGGAGGCAGCCCCAGCATTTT
>NA|TRBV2|TRBJ1-2|NA
CASKTGTTNYGYTF
TGTGCCAGCAAGACCGGGACAACGAACTATGGCTACACCTTC
>NA|TRBV5-1|TRBJ1-4|few
CASSLDPTNEKLFF
TGCGCCAGCAGCCTAGACCCAACTAATGAAAAACTGTTTTTT
>TRBD1|TRBV2|TRBJ2-1|NA
CASSERQGFMNEQFF
TGTGCCAGCAGCGAGAGACAGGGGTTTATGAATGAGCAGTTCTTC
>NA|TRBV24-1|TRBJ1-1|NA
CATSDLQGATVPNTEAFF
TGTGCCACCAGTGATTTGCAAGGGGCAACAGTCCCGAACACTGAAGCTTTCTTT
>TRBD2|TRBV28|TRBJ2-2|NA
CASRGSGSEGTGELFF
TGTGCCAGCAGGGGTAGCGGGAGCGAGGGCACCGGGGAGCTGTTTTTT
>TRBD1|TRBV18|TRBJ1-4|NA
CASSPPGTGGEKLFF
TGTGCCAGCTCACCACCTGGGACAGGGGGTGAAAAACTGTTTTTT
>TRBD2|TRBV28|TRBJ2-1|NA
CASSPPTSGVDNEQFF
TGTGCCAGCAGCCCACCGACTAGCGGGGTAGACAATGAGCAGTTCTTC
>NA|TRBV6-4|TRBJ2-1|few
CASSRGAGKVDEQFF
TGTGCCAGCAGCCGCGGGGCAGGGAAGGTGGATGAGCAGTTCTTC
>TRBD1|TRBV19|TRBJ1-1|NA
CASSIAGGSQQAFF
TGTGCCAGTAGTATAGCAGGGGGGTCCCAGCAAGCTTTCTTT
>NA|TRBV4-2|TRBJ2-1|NA
CASSRSNTRDEQFF
TGTGCCAGCAGCCGCAGCAATACTAGAGATGAGCAGTTCTTC
>NA|TRBV12-3/TRBV12-4|TRBJ1-1|NA
CASSFGGRTEAFF
TGTGCCAGCAGTTTCGGGGGGAGGACTGAAGCTTTCTTT
>NA|TRBV10-1|TRBJ2-5|NA
CASRLRQREETQYF
TGCGCCAGCAGGCTGAGACAGCGGGAAGAGACCCAGTACTTC